This T cell receptor beta chain was recovered during a study of shared clonotypes between healthy human individuals (dated by TCRdb to 2020 to 2022). Regarding the research as a whole: A couple of women and a few men aged 18 to 49 years were included in the cohort. Different laboratories and diverse techniques were used to prepare libraries and sequence TCR repertoires, to increase sequencing depth and limit assay-specific biases. For each donor, CD4 naive and CD4 memory were each given three plates, CD8 naive was given two plates, and CD8 memory was given one plate. Between about 0.9 and 10 billion PBMCs per donor were obtained by leukapheresis. To estimate repertoire size and how much clonotypes are shared between individuals, the study performed deep sequencing of blood TCR repertoires from 4 to 6 healthy adults.

Points the paper makes about the study in general: The genetic and exposure-history diversity represented was limited by the small number of donors. Naive subsets generally had larger estimated clonotype richness than memory subsets. Incomplete sequencing was indicated by rarefaction of sorted-subset datasets, despite the large sequencing depth. Pairwise subsampling led to the expectation that sequencing depth would affect the degree of clonotype sharing among donors. Clonotypes shared by all four sorted-subset donors showed higher generation probabilities than non-shared clonotypes. Only blood was sampled, and tissue TCR repertoires likely differ from those in blood. Across a handful of donors, approximately 5% of naive CD4, roughly 3.5% of naive CD8, under 2.5% of memory CD4, and under 0.45% of memory CD8 clonotypes were shared.

In the case of this clone: Its binding antigen is unknown. One base away there is no much larger clone; base qualities are not given.

Using the deep immunoSEQ assay, multiplex PCR amplified TCR CDR3 regions from genomic DNA. For each cell subset, the extracted genomic DNA was distributed evenly across all wells of several immunoSEQ 96-well plates, and each plate served as one replicate. For sorted subsets, around 0.2 ug of genomic DNA, equivalent to some 30,000 T cell genomes, went into each replicate PCR. Purified libraries were quantified with a Qubit 3.0 fluorometer, sized on a Bioanalyzer 2100, and re-quantified with the KAPA Library Quantification kit. Every immunoSEQ 96-well plate was sequenced on a dedicated single-read 150-cycle Illumina NextSeq 550 flow cell. The authors processed their data as follows. Because only junctional sequences without quality scores were contained in the immunoSEQ output, filtering matching that applied to full-length reads could not be performed. To assign V/J genes and CDR3, sequences were annotated against IMGT germline references using PyIR, a Python wrapper for IgBLAST v1.9. Reads were filtered out if the reads had weak V/J assignments (E-value above 1e-6), no CDR3, stop codons, out-of-frame junctions, or ambiguous translated residues. V3J clonotypes were defined as sequences sharing the same inferred V gene, J gene, and CDR3 amino acid sequence. To compute the percentage overlap between repertoires, the number of shared unique clonotypes was divided by the size of the smaller repertoire. Richness of each repertoire was evaluated using RTK rarefaction, the Chao1 estimator, and Recon v2.1 estimates of unobserved clonotypes. OLGA was used to compute generation probabilities for all TCRbeta clonotypes that the gDNA method yielded from a handful of donors. The source is immuneACCESS, and TCRdb retained only in-frame sequences with V and J called. Part of the clones is not carried over; for the studies checked, unresolved V genes explain less than half of this, and the remainder is unexplained. V, J and clone size reflect that table, while D and trimming were determined from the DNA. In all, the sample holds over 2 million clones, and about 95% of those were seen once. The ten largest account for roughly 1% of the sample.

Taken from the germline V gene, the CDR1 and CDR2 loops are SGHRS and YFSETQ. Relative to germline, V is 1 base shorter and J is 1 base shorter, with 8 bases between their ends. CDR3 length: 14 amino acids, cysteine to phenylalanine. Just the 42-base CDR3 DNA is kept, in frame starting at base 1. CD8 naive samples were CD45RO-negative cells positively selected for CCR7, giving a CD45RA+CCR7+ population that excluded TemRA cells. Healthy HIV-negative adults with no recently reported acute infections or vaccinations were included as donors. All donors were Caucasian adults living in Nashville, Tennessee, USA. Blood was obtained by leukapheresis, after which PBMCs were separated by Ficoll-Histopaque density gradient centrifugation and cryopreserved in liquid nitrogen vapor phase. Purity and quantity of every magnetically sorted T cell population were checked by analytical flow cytometry. Each sorted fraction had its genomic DNA isolated and then quantified by UV absorbance on a Nanodrop 2000c.

Input material: naive CD8+ T cells sorted from blood. The cell subset or site tag for this specimen amounts to: CD45RA+CCR7+. The sequence was obtained from a man between 18 and 35 years old in good health. In this chain, TRBV5-1 is recombined with TRBJ1-1, and perhaps TRBD1 as D gene, on 6 matching bases. The DNA sequence is as follows: TGCGCCAGCAGCTTGTGGGGGCGGAACACTGAAGCTTTCTTT. This translates into CASSLWGRNTEAFF. The CDR3, completed at both ends by the reference TRBV5-1 and TRBJ1-1 genes, gives the full variable domain KAGVTQTPRYLIKTRGQQVTLSCSPISGHRSVSWYQQTPGQGLQFLFEYFSETQRNKGNFPGRFSGRQFSNSRSEMNVSTLELGDSALYLCASSLWGRNTEAFFGQGTRLTVV.